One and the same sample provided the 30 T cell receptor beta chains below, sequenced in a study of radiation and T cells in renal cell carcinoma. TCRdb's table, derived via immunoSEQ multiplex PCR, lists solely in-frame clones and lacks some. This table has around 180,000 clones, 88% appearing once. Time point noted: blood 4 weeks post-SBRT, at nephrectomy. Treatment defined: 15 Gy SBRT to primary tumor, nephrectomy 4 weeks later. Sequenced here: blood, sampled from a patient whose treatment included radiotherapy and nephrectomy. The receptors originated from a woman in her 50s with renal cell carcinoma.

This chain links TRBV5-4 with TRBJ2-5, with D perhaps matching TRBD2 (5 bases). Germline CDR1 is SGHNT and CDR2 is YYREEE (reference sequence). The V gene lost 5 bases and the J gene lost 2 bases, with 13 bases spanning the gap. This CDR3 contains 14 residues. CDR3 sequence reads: CASRPSLAQETQYF. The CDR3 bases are TGTGCCAGCAGACCCTCCCTAGCTCAAGAGACCCAGTACTTC. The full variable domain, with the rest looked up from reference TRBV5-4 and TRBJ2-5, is ETGVTQSPTHLIKTRGQQVTLRCSSQSGHNTVSWYQQALGQGPQFIFQYYREEENGRGNFPPRFSGLQFPNYSSELNVNALELDDSALYLCASRPSLAQETQYFGPGTRLLVL.

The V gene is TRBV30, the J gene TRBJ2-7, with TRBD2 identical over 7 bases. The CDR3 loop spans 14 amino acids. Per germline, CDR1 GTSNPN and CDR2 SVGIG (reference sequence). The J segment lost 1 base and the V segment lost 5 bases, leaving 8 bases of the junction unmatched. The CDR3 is CAWGRGTLSYEQYF. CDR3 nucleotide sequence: TGTGCCTGGGGGCGGGGGACCCTATCCTACGAGCAGTACTTC.

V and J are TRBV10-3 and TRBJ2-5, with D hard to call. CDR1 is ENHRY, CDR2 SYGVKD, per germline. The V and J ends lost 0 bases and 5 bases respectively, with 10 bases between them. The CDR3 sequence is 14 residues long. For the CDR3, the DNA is TGTGCCATCAGTGAGTCGGTGGGGTTGGAGACCCAGTACTTC. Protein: CAISESVGLETQYF.

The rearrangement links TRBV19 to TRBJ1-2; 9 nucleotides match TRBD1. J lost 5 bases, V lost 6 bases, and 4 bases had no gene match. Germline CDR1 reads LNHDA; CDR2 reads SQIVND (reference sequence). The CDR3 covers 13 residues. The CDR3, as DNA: TGTGCCAGTAGGTCACAGGGGGCGTATGGCTACACCTTC. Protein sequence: CASRSQGAYGYTF.

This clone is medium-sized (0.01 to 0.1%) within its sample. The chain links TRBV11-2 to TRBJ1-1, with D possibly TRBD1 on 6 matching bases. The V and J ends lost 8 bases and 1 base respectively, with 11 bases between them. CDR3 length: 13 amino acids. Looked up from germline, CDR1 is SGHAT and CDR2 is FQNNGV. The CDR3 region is CASERTANTEAFF. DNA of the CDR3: TGTGCCAGCGAGAGGACAGCGAACACTGAAGCTTTCTTT. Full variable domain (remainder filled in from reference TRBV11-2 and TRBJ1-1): EAGVAQSPRYKIIEKRQSVAFWCNPISGHATLYWYQQILGQGPKLLIQFQNNGVVDDSQLPKDRFSAERLKGVDSTLKIQPAKLEDSAVYLCASERTANTEAFFGQGTRLTVV.

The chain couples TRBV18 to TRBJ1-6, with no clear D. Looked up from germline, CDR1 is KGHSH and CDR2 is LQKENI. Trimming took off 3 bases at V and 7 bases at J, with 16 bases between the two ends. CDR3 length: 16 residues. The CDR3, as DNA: TGTGCCAGCTCACCTAGCCCGGCACAACCAAATTCACCCCTCCACTTT. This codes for CASSPSPAQPNSPLHF. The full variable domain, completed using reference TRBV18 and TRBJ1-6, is NAGVMQNPRHLVRRRGQEARLRCSPMKGHSHVYWYRQLPEEGLKFMVYLQKENIIDESGMPKERFSAEFPKEGPSILRIQQVVRGDSAAYFCASSPSPAQPNSPLHFGNGTRLTVT.

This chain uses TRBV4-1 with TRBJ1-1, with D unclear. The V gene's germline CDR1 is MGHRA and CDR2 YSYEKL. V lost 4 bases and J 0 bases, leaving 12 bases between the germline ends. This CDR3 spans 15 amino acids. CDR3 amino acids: CASSLQIGVNTEAFF. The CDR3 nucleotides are TGCGCCAGCAGCCTCCAGATTGGCGTGAACACTGAAGCTTTCTTT.

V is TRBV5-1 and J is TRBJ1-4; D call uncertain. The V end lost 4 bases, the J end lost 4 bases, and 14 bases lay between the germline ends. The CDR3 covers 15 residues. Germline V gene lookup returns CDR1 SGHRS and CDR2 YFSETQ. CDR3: CASSRRRLVNEKLFF. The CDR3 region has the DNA TGCGCCAGCAGCCGGAGGCGTCTAGTTAATGAAAAACTGTTTTTT.

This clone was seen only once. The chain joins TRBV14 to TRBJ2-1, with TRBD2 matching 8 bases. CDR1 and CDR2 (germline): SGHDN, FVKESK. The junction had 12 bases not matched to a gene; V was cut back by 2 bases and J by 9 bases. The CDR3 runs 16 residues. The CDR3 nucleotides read TGTGCCAGCAGCCAATATAGCGGGGCGGGGAGCCCTGAGCAGTTCTTC. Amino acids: CASSQYSGAGSPEQFF.

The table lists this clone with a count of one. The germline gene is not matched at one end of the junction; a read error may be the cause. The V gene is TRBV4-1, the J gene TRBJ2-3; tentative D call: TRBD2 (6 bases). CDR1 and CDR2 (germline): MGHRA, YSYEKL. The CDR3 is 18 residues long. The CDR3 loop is CASSEEEWAAGLTDTQYF. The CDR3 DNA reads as TGCGCCAGCAGCGAAGAGGAGTGGGCGGCGGGGCTCACAGATACGCAGTATTTT.

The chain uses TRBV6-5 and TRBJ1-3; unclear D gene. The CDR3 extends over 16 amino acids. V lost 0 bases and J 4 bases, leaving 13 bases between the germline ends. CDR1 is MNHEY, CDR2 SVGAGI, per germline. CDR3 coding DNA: TGTGCCAGCAGTTACTCGTTACAGAGCGGGGGAAACACCATATATTTT. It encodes CASSYSLQSGGNTIYF.

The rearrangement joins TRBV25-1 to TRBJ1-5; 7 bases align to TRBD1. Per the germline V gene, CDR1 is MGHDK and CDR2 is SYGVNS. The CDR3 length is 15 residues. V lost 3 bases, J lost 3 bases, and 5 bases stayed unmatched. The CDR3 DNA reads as TGTGCCAGCAGTGATGCAGGGGGGAACAATCAGCCCCAGCATTTT. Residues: CASSDAGGNNQPQHF.

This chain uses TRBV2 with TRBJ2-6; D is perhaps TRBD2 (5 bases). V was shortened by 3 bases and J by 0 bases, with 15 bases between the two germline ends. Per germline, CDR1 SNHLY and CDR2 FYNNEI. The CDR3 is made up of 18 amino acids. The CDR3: CASSDGGTTYSGANVLTF. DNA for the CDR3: TGTGCCAGCAGTGATGGAGGTACTACTTACTCTGGGGCCAACGTCCTGACTTTC.

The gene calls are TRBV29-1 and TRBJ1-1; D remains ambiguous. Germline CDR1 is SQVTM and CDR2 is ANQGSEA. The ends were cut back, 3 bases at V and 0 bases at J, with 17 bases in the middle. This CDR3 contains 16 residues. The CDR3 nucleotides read TGCAGCGTTGACCGCACCCCCGCAGACATGAACACTGAAGCTTTCTTT. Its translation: CSVDRTPADMNTEAFF.

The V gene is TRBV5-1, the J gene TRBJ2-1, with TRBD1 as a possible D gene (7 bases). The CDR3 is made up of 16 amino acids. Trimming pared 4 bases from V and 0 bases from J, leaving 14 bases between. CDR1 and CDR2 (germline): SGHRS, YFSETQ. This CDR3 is CASSPRDSFSYNEQFF. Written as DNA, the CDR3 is TGCGCCAGCAGCCCGCGGGACAGTTTCTCCTACAATGAGCAGTTCTTC.

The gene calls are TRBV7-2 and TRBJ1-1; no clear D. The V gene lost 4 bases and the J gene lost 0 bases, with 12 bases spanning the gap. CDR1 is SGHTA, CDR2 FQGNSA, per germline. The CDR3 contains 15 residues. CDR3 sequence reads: CASSSPMRVNTEAFF. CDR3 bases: TGTGCCAGCAGCTCCCCAATGAGAGTGAACACTGAAGCTTTCTTT.

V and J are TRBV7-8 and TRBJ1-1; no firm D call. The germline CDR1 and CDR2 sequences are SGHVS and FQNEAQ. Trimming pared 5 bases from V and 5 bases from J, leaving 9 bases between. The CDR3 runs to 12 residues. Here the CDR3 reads CASSIADTEAFF. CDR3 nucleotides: TGTGCCAGCAGCATCGCGGATACTGAAGCTTTCTTT.

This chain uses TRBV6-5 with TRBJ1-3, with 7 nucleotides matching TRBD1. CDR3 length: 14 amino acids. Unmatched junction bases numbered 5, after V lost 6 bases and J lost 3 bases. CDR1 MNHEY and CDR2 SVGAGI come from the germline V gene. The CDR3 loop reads CASRRQGDGNTIYF. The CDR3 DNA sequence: TGTGCCAGCAGACGACAGGGAGATGGAAACACCATATATTTT.

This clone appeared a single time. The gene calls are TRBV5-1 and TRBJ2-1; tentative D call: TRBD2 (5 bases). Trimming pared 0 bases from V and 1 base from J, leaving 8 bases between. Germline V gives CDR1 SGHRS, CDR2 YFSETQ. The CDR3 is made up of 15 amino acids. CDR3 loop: CASSLVGDSYNEQFF. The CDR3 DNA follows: TGCGCCAGCAGCTTGGTCGGGGATTCCTACAATGAGCAGTTCTTC.

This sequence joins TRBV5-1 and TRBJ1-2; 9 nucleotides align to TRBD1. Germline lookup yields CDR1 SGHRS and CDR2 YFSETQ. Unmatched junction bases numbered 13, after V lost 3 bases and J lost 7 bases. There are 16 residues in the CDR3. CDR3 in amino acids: CASSSGQGRLLRGYTF. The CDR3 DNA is TGCGCCAGCAGCTCCGGACAGGGGAGGTTATTACGTGGCTACACCTTC.

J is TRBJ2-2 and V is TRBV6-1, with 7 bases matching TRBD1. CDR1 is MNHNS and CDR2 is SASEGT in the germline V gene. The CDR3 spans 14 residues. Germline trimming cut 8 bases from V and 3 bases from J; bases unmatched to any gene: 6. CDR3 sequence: CASDRDSYTGELFF. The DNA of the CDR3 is TGTGCCAGCGACCGGGACAGTTACACCGGGGAGCTGTTTTTT.

CDR3 in DNA: TGTGCCAGCAGCGGCAGACACAACGGGGACAATCAGCCCCAGCATTTT. Encoded protein: CASSGRHNGDNQPQHF. This chain links TRBV7-9 with TRBJ1-5, with D unclear. Per the germline V gene, CDR1 is SEHNR and CDR2 is FQNEAQ (reference sequence). Deletions cut 5 bases from V and 3 bases from J, with 17 bases between. The CDR3 is 16 amino acids.

The CDR3 DNA is TGTGCCAGCAGTTACGCGGGCCGGTCGAGTGAGCAGTACTTC. Translated: CASSYAGRSSEQYF. This chain connects TRBV6-5 to TRBJ2-7, with D perhaps matching TRBD2 (5 bases). V dropped 2 bases and J dropped 7 bases, with 15 bases sitting between them. The CDR3 spans 14 residues. Germline V gives CDR1 MNHEY, CDR2 SVGAGI.

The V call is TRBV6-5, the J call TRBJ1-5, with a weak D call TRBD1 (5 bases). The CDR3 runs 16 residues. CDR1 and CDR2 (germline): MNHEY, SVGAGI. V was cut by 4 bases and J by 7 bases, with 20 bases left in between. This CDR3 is CASSLRWGLGGQPQHF. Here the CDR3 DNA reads TGTGCCAGCAGTTTAAGGTGGGGGTTAGGCGGACAGCCCCAGCATTTT.

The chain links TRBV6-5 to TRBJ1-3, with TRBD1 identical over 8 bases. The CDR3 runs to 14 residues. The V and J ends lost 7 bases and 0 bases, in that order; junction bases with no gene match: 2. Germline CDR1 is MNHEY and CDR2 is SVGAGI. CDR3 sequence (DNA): TGTGCCAGCATTGACAGGGGCTCTGGAAACACCATATATTTT. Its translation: CASIDRGSGNTIYF.

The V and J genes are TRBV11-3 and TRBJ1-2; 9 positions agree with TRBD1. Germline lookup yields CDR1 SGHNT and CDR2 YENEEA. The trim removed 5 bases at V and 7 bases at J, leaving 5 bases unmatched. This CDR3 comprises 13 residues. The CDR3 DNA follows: TGTGCCAGCAGCCAGGACAGGGGAGGTGGCTACACCTTC. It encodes CASSQDRGGGYTF.

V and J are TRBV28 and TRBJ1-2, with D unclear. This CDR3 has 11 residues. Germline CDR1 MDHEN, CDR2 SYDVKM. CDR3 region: CTCGSNYGYTF. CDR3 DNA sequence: TGTACTTGCGGGTCGAACTATGGCTACACCTTC.

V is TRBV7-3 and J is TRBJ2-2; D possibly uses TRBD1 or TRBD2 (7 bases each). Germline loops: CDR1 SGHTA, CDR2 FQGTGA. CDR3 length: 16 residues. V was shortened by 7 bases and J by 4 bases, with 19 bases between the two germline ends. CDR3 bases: TGTGCCAGCACCCGCAGGGGGGGCAGCCCCACCGGGGAGCTGTTTTTT. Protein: CASTRRGGSPTGELFF.

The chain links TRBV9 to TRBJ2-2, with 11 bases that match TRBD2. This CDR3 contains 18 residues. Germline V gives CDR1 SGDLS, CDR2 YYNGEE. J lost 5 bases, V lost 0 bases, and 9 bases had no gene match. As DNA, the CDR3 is TGTGCCAGCAGCGTAGCTACTCCTAGCGGGGGGACGACCGGGGAGCTGTTTTTT. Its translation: CASSVATPSGGTTGELFF.

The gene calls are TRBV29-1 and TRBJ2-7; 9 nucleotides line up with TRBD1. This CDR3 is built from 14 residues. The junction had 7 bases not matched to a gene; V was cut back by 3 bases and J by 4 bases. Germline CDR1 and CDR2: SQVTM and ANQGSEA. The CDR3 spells CSVEGTGYEYEQYF. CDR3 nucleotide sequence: TGCAGCGTTGAGGGGACAGGGTATGAGTACGAGCAGTACTTC.